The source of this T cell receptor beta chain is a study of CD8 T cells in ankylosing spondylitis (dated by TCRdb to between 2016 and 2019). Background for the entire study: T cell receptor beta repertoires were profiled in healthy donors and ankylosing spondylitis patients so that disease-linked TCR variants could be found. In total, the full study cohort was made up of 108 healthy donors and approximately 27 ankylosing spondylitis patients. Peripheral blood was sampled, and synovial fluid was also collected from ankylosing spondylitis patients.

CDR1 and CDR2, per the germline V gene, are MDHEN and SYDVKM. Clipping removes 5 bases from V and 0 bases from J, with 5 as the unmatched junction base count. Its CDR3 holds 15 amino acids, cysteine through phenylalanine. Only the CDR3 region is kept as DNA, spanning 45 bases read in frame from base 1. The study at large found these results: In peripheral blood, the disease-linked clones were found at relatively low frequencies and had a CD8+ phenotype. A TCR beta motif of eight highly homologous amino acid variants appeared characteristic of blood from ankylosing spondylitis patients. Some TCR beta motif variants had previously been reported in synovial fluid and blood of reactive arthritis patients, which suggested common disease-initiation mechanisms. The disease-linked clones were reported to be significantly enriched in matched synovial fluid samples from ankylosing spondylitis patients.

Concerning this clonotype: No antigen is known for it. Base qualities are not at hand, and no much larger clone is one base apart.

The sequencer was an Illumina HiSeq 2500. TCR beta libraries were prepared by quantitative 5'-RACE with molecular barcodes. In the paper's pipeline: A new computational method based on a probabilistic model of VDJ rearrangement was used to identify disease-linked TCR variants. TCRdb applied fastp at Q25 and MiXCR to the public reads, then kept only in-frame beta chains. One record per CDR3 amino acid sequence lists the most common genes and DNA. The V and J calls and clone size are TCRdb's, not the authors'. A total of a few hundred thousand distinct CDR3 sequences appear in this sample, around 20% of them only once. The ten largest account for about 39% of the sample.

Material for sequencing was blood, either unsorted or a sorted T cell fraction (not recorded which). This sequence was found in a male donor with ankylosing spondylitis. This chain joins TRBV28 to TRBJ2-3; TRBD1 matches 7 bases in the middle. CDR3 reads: CASSHYRGSTDTQYF. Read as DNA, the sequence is TGTGCCAGCAGTCACTACAGGGGCAGCACAGATACGCAGTATTTT.